Listed below are T cell receptor beta chains from one sample, sequenced in a study of cytomegalovirus exposure and HLA in healthy donors. Assay used: immunoSEQ multiplex PCR; TCRdb lists only in-frame clones, some missing. The sample records about 79,000 clones, 70% to 85% being singletons. Sequences were obtained from PBMCs. The receptor source for this set is a man in his fifties or sixties in good health and CMV-seronegative. Each CDR3 is given with its conserved first and last residue. Fields, in order: J gene, D gene, V gene, CDR3 length, clone size, CDR3 protein, CDR3 DNA. D genes are given only for firm matches. The listing skips clone size in some rows; elsewhere it reads once, few, many or a size class.

TRBJ1-1	NA	TRBV5-1	15	NA	CASSLLGPSNTEAFF	TGCGCCAGCAGCTTGTTGGGGCCCTCGAACACTGAAGCTTTCTTT
TRBJ2-3	NA	TRBV5-4	16	few	CASSLEGGVGTDTQYF	TGTGCCAGCAGCTTGGAAGGGGGAGTTGGCACAGATACGCAGTATTTT
TRBJ2-3	NA	TRBV5-1	13	NA	CASSDGGTDTQYF	TGCGCCAGCAGCGACGGGGGTACAGATACGCAGTATTTT
TRBJ2-1	TRBD1	TRBV19	16	NA	CASSIAPGTGRNEQFF	TGTGCCAGTAGTATAGCTCCCGGGACAGGGAGGAATGAGCAGTTCTTC
TRBJ2-7	NA	TRBV18	14	few	CASSPPGKVYEQYF	TGTGCCAGCTCACCACCGGGCAAGGTGTACGAGCAGTACTTC
TRBJ2-1	TRBD2	TRBV27	16	NA	CASSLLAGGIYNEQFF	TGTGCCAGCAGTTTATTAGCGGGGGGAATCTACAATGAGCAGTTCTTC
TRBJ2-3	NA	TRBV30	12	once	CATSEGTDTQYF	TGTGCCACTTCGGAGGGCACAGATACGCAGTATTTT
TRBJ1-2	TRBD1	TRBV2	15	NA	CASSGDRGEFSGYTF	TGTGCCAGCAGTGGCGACAGGGGTGAGTTCTCTGGCTACACCTTC
TRBJ2-3	NA	TRBV15	13	NA	CATSRDLTDTQYF	TGTGCCACCAGCAGAGATTTAACAGATACGCAGTATTTT
TRBJ1-1	TRBD1	TRBV4-1	14	NA	CASSQDRQGVEAFF	TGCGCCAGCAGCCAAGATCGTCAGGGGGTAGAAGCTTTCTTT
TRBJ2-7	TRBD1	TRBV7-2	15	NA	CASSPRTGGTYEQYF	TGTGCCAGCAGCCCCCGGACAGGGGGCACGTACGAGCAGTACTTC
TRBJ2-5	TRBD1	TRBV9	14	NA	CASSAGTGNFWQYF	TGTGCCAGCAGTGCCGGGACAGGGAATTTTTGGCAGTACTTC
TRBJ2-1	NA	TRBV6-1	15	NA	CASSKDRVSYNEQFF	TGTGCCAGCAGCAAAGACAGAGTATCCTACAATGAGCAGTTCTTC
TRBJ2-1	NA	TRBV29-1	13	once	CSVLGQGWNEQFF	TGCAGCGTTCTTGGGCAGGGGTGGAATGAGCAGTTCTTC
TRBJ1-2	NA	TRBV6-5	12	few	CAAQTGPVGLTF	TGTGCCGCACAGACAGGCCCCGTGGGTCTCACCTTC
TRBJ2-5	TRBD2	TRBV5-6	15	few	CASSRKGLAGETQYF	TGTGCCAGCAGCCGGAAGGGACTAGCGGGAGAGACCCAGTACTTC
TRBJ2-1	NA	TRBV4-3	15	NA	CASRKDWGQSGEQFF	TGCGCCAGCAGGAAAGACTGGGGGCAATCGGGTGAGCAGTTCTTC
TRBJ2-7	TRBD1	TRBV10-1	15	NA	CASSGGDRGLYEQYF	TGCGCCAGCAGTGGCGGGGACAGGGGGCTCTACGAGCAGTACTTC
TRBJ2-2	TRBD1	TRBV28	16	NA	CASITSGTGDTGELFF	TGTGCCAGCATTACCTCCGGGACAGGGGACACCGGGGAGCTGTTTTTT
TRBJ2-2	NA	TRBV7-6	16	NA	CASSLGPGLPTGELFF	TGTGCCAGCAGCTTAGGGCCGGGGTTACCTACCGGGGAGCTGTTTTTT
TRBJ1-1	TRBD1	TRBV30	17	few	CAWSVRRQGLMNTEAFF	TGTGCCTGGAGTGTAAGGAGACAGGGTCTAATGAACACTGAAGCTTTCTTT
TRBJ2-7	NA	TRBV29-1	11	NA	CSVQYSYEQYF	TGCAGCGTTCAGTACTCCTACGAGCAGTACTTC
TRBJ2-7	TRBD1	TRBV5-1	15	NA	CASSLDGTATYEQYF	TGCGCCAGCAGCTTGGACGGGACAGCAACCTACGAGCAGTACTTC
TRBJ2-3	NA	TRBV6-5	16	few	CASSYSIGVSTDTQYF	TGTGCCAGCAGTTACTCGATAGGGGTTAGCACAGATACGCAGTATTTT
TRBJ1-1	NA	TRBV2	12	NA	CASSEAGLGAFF	TGTGCCAGCAGTGAGGCGGGCCTAGGGGCTTTCTTT
TRBJ1-3	TRBD1	TRBV6-5	14	NA	CASRRDSSGNTIYF	TGTGCCAGCAGGCGGGACAGCTCTGGAAACACCATATATTTT
TRBJ1-4	TRBD1	TRBV6-1	15	few	CASSEDDRDTEKLFF	TGTGCCAGCAGTGAGGACGACAGGGATACGGAAAAACTGTTTTTT
TRBJ2-5	TRBD1	TRBV5-6	14	NA	CASSFRQGQETQYF	TGTGCCAGCAGCTTTAGACAGGGGCAAGAGACCCAGTACTTC
TRBJ2-3	NA	TRBV4-1	15	once	CASSQGGVSTDTQYF	TGCGCCAGCAGCCAAGGGGGGGTTAGCACAGATACGCAGTATTTT
TRBJ2-3	TRBD2	TRBV11-2	15	few	CASSRLAGGTDTQYF	TGTGCCAGCAGCAGACTAGCGGGGGGTACAGATACGCAGTATTTT
TRBJ1-5	NA	TRBV27	15	NA	CASSLNRGAGQPQHF	TGTGCCAGCAGTTTAAATCGGGGAGCGGGTCAGCCCCAGCATTTT
TRBJ1-1	NA	TRBV28	15	NA	CATKGGDGGRTEAFF	TGTGCCACCAAAGGCGGCGACGGAGGGAGGACTGAAGCTTTCTTT
TRBJ2-1	TRBD2	TRBV6-1	15	NA	CASSVTSGGVGEQFF	TGTGCCAGCAGTGTGACTAGCGGGGGGGTGGGGGAGCAGTTCTTC
TRBJ2-7	NA	TRBV28	13	NA	CASLRQGLREQYF	TGTGCCAGCCTCCGGCAGGGCCTTCGAGAGCAGTACTTC
TRBJ1-5	TRBD1	TRBV27	15	NA	CASSPRQGLHQPQHF	TGTGCCAGCAGTCCGCGACAGGGCCTCCATCAGCCCCAGCATTTT
TRBJ1-2	NA	TRBV4-3	14	NA	CASSQAGNNYGYTF	TGCGCCAGCAGCCAAGCAGGGAATAACTATGGCTACACCTTC
TRBJ1-2	NA	TRBV6-1	13	NA	CASSDLIGNRGTF	TGTGCCAGCAGTGACCTCATCGGAAATCGAGGTACCTTC
TRBJ1-2	TRBD1	TRBV7-2	13	NA	CASSGHTGDGYTF	TGTGCCAGCAGCGGTCATACAGGGGATGGCTACACCTTC
TRBJ2-5	NA	TRBV7-2	15	NA	CASSLSAGPQETQYF	TGTGCCAGCAGCTTATCTGCGGGGCCTCAAGAGACCCAGTACTTC